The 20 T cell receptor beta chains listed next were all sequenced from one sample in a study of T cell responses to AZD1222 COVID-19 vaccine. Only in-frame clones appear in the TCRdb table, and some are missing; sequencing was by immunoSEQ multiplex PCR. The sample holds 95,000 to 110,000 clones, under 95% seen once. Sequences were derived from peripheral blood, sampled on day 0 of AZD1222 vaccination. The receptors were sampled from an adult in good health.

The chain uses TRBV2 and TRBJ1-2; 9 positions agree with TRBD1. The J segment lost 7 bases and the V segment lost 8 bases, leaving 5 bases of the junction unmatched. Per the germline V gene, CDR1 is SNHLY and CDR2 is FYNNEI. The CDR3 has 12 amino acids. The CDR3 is CASGTGRGGYTF. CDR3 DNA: TGTGCCAGCGGGACAGGGCGGGGTGGCTACACCTTC.

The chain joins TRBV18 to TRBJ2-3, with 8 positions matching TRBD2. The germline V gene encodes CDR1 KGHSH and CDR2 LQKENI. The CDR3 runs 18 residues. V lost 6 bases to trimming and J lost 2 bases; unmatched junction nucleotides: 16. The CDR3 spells CASSPLARGGRVTDTQYF. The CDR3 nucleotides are TGTGCCAGCTCTCCCCTCGCCCGGGGGGGCCGGGTCACAGATACGCAGTATTTT.

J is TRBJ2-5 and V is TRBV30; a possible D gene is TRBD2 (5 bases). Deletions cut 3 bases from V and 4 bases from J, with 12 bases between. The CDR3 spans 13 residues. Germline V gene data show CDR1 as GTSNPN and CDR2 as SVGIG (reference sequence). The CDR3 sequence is CAWRSPGRETQYF. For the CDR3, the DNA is TGTGCCTGGAGGTCCCCGGGGAGAGAGACCCAGTACTTC. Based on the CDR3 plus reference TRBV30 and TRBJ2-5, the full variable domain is SQTIHQWPATLVQPVGSPLSLECTVEGTSNPNLYWYRQAAGRGLQLLFYSVGIGQISSEVPQNLSASRPQDRQFILSSKKLLLSDSGFYLCAWRSPGRETQYFGPGTRLLVL.

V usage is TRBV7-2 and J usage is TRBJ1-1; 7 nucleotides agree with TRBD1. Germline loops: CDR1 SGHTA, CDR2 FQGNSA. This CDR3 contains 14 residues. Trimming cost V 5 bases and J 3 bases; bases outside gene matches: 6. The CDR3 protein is CASSTDREDTEAFF. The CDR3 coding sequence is TGTGCCAGCAGCACCGACAGGGAGGACACTGAAGCTTTCTTT.

The CDR3 bases are TGTGCCAGCAGTTTGGGGACTTACCCCTACGAGCAGTACTTC. Translation gives CASSLGTYPYEQYF. V gene TRBV27 combines with J gene TRBJ2-7; possible D gene TRBD2, 6 bases. Per germline, CDR1 MNHEY and CDR2 SMNVEV (reference sequence). The CDR3 spans 14 residues. V lost 3 bases and J 2 bases, leaving 11 bases between the germline ends.

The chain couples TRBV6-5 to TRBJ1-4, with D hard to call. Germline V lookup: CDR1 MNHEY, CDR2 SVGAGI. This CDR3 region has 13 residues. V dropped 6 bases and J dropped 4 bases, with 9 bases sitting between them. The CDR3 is CASRRSFNEKLFF. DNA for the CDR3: TGTGCCAGCAGGCGGAGCTTTAATGAAAAACTGTTTTTT.

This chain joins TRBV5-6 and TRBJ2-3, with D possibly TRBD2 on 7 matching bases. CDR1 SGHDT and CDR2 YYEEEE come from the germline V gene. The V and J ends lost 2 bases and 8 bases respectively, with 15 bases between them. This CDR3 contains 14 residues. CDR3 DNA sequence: TGTGCCAGCAGCTTTGGGGGGGAACAGGGTACGCAGTATTTT. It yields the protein CASSFGGEQGTQYF.

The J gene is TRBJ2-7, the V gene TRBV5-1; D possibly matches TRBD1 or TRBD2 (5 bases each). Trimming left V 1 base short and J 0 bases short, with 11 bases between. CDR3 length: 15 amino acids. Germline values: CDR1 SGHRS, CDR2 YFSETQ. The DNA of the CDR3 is TGCGCCAGCAGCTTGATGGGGGTCGGCTCCTACGAGCAGTACTTC. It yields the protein CASSLMGVGSYEQYF.

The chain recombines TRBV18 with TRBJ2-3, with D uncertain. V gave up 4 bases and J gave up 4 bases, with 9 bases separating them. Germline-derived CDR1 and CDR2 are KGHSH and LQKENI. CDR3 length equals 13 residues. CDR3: CASSQLLSDTQYF. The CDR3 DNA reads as TGTGCCAGCTCACAACTGTTATCAGATACGCAGTATTTT.

CDR3 amino acids: CASTNLDRGQLYGYTF. The DNA for the CDR3 is TGTGCCAGCACCAATCTGGACAGGGGGCAACTCTATGGCTACACCTTC. V usage is TRBV11-2 and J usage is TRBJ1-2; 11 bases map to TRBD1. This CDR3 spans 16 amino acids. Germline CDR1 reads SGHAT; CDR2 reads FQNNGV. J was trimmed by 4 bases and V by 7 bases; bases with no gene match: 11.

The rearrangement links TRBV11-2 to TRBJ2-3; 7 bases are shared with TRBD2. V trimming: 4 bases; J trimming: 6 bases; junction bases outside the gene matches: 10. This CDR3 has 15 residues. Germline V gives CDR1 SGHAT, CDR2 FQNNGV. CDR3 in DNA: TGTGCCAGCAGCTCATTAGGGGCTAGCGGCGATACGCAGTATTTT. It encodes CASSSLGASGDTQYF.

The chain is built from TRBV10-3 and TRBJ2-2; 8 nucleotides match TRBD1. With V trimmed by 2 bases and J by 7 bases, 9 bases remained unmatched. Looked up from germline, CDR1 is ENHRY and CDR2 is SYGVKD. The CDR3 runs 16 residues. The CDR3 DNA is TGTGCCATCAGTGAGGGCAGGACAGGGATGGACGGGGAGCTGTTTTTT. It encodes CAISEGRTGMDGELFF.

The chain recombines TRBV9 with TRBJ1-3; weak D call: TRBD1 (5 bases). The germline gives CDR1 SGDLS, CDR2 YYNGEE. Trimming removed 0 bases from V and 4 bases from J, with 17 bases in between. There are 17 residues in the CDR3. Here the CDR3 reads CASSVEGEVGRGNTIYF. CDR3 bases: TGTGCCAGCAGCGTAGAAGGGGAAGTCGGCAGGGGAAACACCATATATTTT. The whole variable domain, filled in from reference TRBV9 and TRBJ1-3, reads DSGVTQTPKHLITATGQRVTLRCSPRSGDLSVYWYQQSLDQGLQFLIQYYNGEERAKGNILERFSAQQFPDLHSELNLSSLELGDSALYFCASSVEGEVGRGNTIYFGEGSWLTVV.

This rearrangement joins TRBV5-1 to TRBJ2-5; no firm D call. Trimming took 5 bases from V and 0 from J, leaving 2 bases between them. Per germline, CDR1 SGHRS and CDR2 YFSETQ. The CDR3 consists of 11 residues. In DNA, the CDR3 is TGCGCCAGCAGGTACCAAGAGACCCAGTACTTC. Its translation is CASRYQETQYF.

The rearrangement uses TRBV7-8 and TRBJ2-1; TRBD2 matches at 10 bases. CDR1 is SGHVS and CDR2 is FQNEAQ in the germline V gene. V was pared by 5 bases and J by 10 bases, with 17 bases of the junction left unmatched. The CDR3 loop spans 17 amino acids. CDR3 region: CASSELGRSGGPLEQFF. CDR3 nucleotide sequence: TGTGCCAGCAGCGAATTGGGACGTAGCGGGGGGCCCTTAGAGCAGTTCTTC.

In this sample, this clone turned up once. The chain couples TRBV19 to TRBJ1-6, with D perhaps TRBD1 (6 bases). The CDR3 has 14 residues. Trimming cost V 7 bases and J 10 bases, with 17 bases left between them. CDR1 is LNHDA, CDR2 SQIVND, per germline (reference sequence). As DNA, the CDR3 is TGTGCCAGTACCCCGAGGGGAGGGGGATCACCCCTCCACTTT. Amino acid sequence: CASTPRGGGSPLHF.

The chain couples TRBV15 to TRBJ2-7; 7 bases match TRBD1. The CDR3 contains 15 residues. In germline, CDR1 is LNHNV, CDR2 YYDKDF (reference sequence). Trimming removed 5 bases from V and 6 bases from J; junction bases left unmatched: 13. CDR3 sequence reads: CATSAKRTGSGEQYF. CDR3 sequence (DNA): TGTGCCACCAGCGCCAAAAGGACAGGCAGCGGCGAGCAGTACTTC.

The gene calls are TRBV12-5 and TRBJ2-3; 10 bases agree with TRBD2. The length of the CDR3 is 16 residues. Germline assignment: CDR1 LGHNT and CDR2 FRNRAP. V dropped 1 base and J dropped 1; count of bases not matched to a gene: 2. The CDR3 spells CASGLGTSGRTDTQYF. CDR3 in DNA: TGTGCTAGTGGTTTGGGGACTAGCGGACGCACAGATACGCAGTATTTT.

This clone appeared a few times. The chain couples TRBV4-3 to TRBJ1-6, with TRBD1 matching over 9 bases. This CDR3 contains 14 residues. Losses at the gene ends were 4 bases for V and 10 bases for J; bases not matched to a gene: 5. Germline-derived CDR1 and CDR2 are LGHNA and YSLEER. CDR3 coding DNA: TGCGCCAGCAGCCCCGACAGGGGGGAATCACCCCTCCACTTT. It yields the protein CASSPDRGESPLHF.

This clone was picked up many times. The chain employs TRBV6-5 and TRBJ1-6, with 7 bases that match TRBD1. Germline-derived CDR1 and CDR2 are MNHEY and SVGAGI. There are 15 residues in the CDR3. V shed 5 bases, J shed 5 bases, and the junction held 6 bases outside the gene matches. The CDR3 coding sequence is TGTGCCAGCAGTACCGAAGGGGGCAATAATTCACCCCTCCACTTT. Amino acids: CASSTEGGNNSPLHF.